This TCR beta chain was identified in a study of blood T cell repertoires in COVID-19. Study summary: Samples representing acute and convalescent COVID-19 were sourced from the United States, Italy and Spain.

Clones were sequenced by immunoSEQ multiplex PCR, and TCRdb holds only the in-frame ones, with some missing. The sample includes around 170,000 clones, 88% of them seen just once. The germline V gene encodes CDR1 SGDLS and CDR2 YYNGEE. The trim removed 4 bases at V and 2 bases at J, leaving 6 bases unmatched. The CDR3 totals 15 residues. The specimen sequenced was peripheral blood. The chain employs TRBV9 and TRBJ1-1; TRBD1 matches at 9 bases. This sequence was found in a man between 60 and 70 years old with acute or convalescent COVID-19. CDR3: CASSTMDRGNTEAFF. The CDR3 nucleotides are TGTGCCAGCAGCACCATGGACAGGGGCAACACTGAAGCTTTCTTT.